This T cell receptor beta chain was identified during a study of T cell responses to AZD1222 COVID-19 vaccine. Study results and caveats: Clonal diversity may have been underestimated, and the donors were mostly white British, with more females than males. Repertoires in all cases were sampled only once the peak T cell response had passed. Dominant CD4 TCR responses targeted spike regions 160-218 and 743-854.

Second-dose schedules of about 4 or about 12 weeks were combined. The data were produced by immunoSEQ multiplex PCR, yet TCRdb's version contains in-frame clones alone and is incomplete. Of some 130,000 clones in the sample, approximately 91% are singletons; the top ten hold under 1.2%. The CDR3 is made up of 14 amino acids. Per the germline V gene, CDR1 is MNHEY and CDR2 is SVGAGI. V lost 3 bases and J 0 bases, leaving 8 bases between the germline ends. A note on this clone: Its antigen remains unidentified.

The sequence derives from an adult who received the AZD1222 COVID-19 vaccine. This chain links TRBV6-5 with TRBJ1-1; the D is unclear. The input for sequencing was peripheral blood, taken 28 days after the second AZD1222 dose. CDR3 in DNA: TGTGCCAGCAGTTATGCAGCTATGAACACTGAAGCTTTCTTT. Translated: CASSYAAMNTEAFF.